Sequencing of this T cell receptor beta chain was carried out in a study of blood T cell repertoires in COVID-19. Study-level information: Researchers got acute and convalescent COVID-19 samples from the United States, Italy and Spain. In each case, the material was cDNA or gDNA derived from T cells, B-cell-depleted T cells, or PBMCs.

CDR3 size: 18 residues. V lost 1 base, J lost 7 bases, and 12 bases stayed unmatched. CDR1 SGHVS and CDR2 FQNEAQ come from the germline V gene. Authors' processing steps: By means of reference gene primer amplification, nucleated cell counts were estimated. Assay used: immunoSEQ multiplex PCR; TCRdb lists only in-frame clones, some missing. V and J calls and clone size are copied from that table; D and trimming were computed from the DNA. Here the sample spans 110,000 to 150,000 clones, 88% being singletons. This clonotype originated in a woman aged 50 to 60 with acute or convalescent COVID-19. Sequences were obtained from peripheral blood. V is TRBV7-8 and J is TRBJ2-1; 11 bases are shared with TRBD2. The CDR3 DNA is TGTGCCAGCAGCTTAGTTAGGCCCGGACTAGCGGGCGGGAATGAGCAGTTCTTC. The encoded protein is CASSLVRPGLAGGNEQFF.